The present T cell receptor (beta chain) was sequenced within a study of CD8+ T cells in alopecia areata. Study as a whole: Treated patients were dosed with oral tofacitinib, taking 5 to 10 mg twice daily. Tofacitinib dosing lasted 6 to 18 months, which was then followed by 6 months off drug.

RNA was isolated and reverse transcribed to cDNA, the sequencing template. Clones were read by immunoSEQ multiplex PCR, and TCRdb kept only the in-frame ones, dropping some. The profile shows a few hundred thousand clones, roughly two thirds of them singletons. Lesional scalp punch biopsies and peripheral blood came from alopecia areata patients. The length of the CDR3 is 14 residues. The germline gives CDR1 SGDLS, CDR2 YYNGEE. The V and J ends lost 2 bases and 3 bases, in that order; junction bases with no gene match: 4. The chain carries TRBV9 and TRBJ2-5; 7 nucleotides agree with TRBD1. Material: CD4+ T cells sorted from blood, obtained at week 0. The source is a human donor with alopecia areata. The CDR3 loop reads CASSVLGQEETQYF. The CDR3 nucleotides are TGTGCCAGCAGCGTGTTAGGACAGGAAGAGACCCAGTACTTC.